Listed below are T cell receptor beta chains from one sample, sequenced in a study of cytomegalovirus exposure and HLA in healthy donors. Produced via immunoSEQ multiplex PCR; TCRdb's table is partial and in-frame only. The sample includes approximately 200,000 clones, around 85% seen only once; the top ten take 1% to 1.5%. The sequenced sample was PBMCs. The receptors come from a human donor in good health. Each CDR3 is given with its conserved first and last residue.

j_gene: TRBJ1-2; v_gene: TRBV7-9; CDR3aa: CSSSLGPPPYGYTF
j_gene: TRBJ2-3; v_gene: TRBV7-8; CDR3aa: CASSLDRRVEASTDTQYF
j_gene: TRBJ2-7; v_gene: TRBV7-9; CDR3aa: CASSRNSGDSYEQYF
j_gene: TRBJ1-1; v_gene: TRBV2; CDR3aa: CASTLTQGANTEAFF
j_gene: TRBJ2-7; v_gene: TRBV7-2; CDR3aa: CASSLGGDRREQYF
j_gene: TRBJ1-3; v_gene: TRBV28; CDR3aa: CASSQGQGRGTIYF
j_gene: TRBJ2-7; v_gene: TRBV7-6; CDR3aa: CASSSGQGLVYEQYF
j_gene: TRBJ2-1; v_gene: TRBV6-6; CDR3aa: CASSTSWEYNEQFF
j_gene: TRBJ2-7; v_gene: TRBV11-2; CDR3aa: CASSWLGGDYSYEQYF
j_gene: TRBJ2-3; v_gene: TRBV15; CDR3aa: CAIRIAGGGDTQYF
j_gene: TRBJ2-1; v_gene: TRBV2; CDR3aa: CASSDNAVAGSEQFF
j_gene: TRBJ2-3; v_gene: TRBV10-1; CDR3aa: CASSESGTGDTQYF
j_gene: TRBJ2-7; v_gene: TRBV15; CDR3aa: CATSRDGLAGVREQYF
j_gene: TRBJ2-5; v_gene: TRBV6-5; CDR3aa: CASSNVAVGARTQYF
j_gene: TRBJ1-1; v_gene: TRBV5-4; CDR3aa: CASSLGNREFDRGAFF